This entry lists 27 T cell receptor beta chains sequenced from one sample in a study of cytotoxic CD8 clonotypes in ibrutinib-treated CLL. TCRdb's table, derived via immunoSEQ multiplex PCR, lists solely in-frame clones and lacks some. The sample holds approximately 25,000 clones; about 69% are singletons and the top ten take under 50%. The material was PBMCs, obtained after 12 months of ibrutinib treatment. The receptors were gathered from a human donor with chronic lymphocytic leukemia.

The V and J genes are TRBV7-9 and TRBJ2-5, with 7 bases identical to TRBD2. The CDR3 covers 13 residues. J lost 3 bases, V lost 6 bases, and 4 bases had no gene match. Germline V gives CDR1 SEHNR, CDR2 FQNEAQ (reference sequence). The CDR3 nucleotides are TGTGCCAGCAGGCCTGGGGGGGAAGAGACCCAGTACTTC. Amino acid sequence: CASRPGGEETQYF. The complete variable domain, with remaining parts taken from reference TRBV7-9 and TRBJ2-5, reads DTGVSQNPRHKITKRGQNVTFRCDPISEHNRLYWYRQTLGQGPEFLTYFQNEAQLEKSRLLSDRFSAERPKGSFSTLEIQRTEQGDSAMYLCASRPGGEETQYFGPGTRLLVL.

This clone turned up a few times. This chain links TRBV30 with TRBJ1-4, with 8 bases aligning to TRBD1. Trimming at V came to 0 bases and at J to 6 bases, leaving 0 bases not matched to a gene. Germline CDR1 is GTSNPN and CDR2 is SVGIG (reference sequence). The CDR3 length is 13 residues. The DNA of the CDR3 is TGTGCCTGGAGTGTACAGGGGGATGAAAAACTGTTTTTT. It translates to CAWSVQGDEKLFF. The entire variable domain, with the rest obtained from reference TRBV30 and TRBJ1-4, is as follows: SQTIHQWPATLVQPVGSPLSLECTVEGTSNPNLYWYRQAAGRGLQLLFYSVGIGQISSEVPQNLSASRPQDRQFILSSKKLLLSDSGFYLCAWSVQGDEKLFFGSGTQLSVL.

This clone has a single count. The chain recombines TRBV18 with TRBJ2-2, with 7 nucleotides matching TRBD2. J was trimmed by 5 bases and V by 2 bases; bases with no gene match: 8. The CDR3 has 16 amino acids. Germline values: CDR1 KGHSH, CDR2 LQKENI. In DNA, the CDR3 is TGTGCCAGCTCACCAGCTCTAGCGGAAATTACCGGGGAGCTGTTTTTT. It is translated as CASSPALAEITGELFF.

The chain carries TRBV11-2 and TRBJ2-3, with 15 positions matching TRBD2. V was pared by 5 bases and J by 1 base, with 4 bases of the junction left unmatched. The CDR3 spans 17 residues. Germline V lookup: CDR1 SGHAT, CDR2 FQNNGV. The CDR3, as DNA: TGTGCCAGCAGCGGACTAGCGGGGGGGCGCGGCACAGATACGCAGTATTTT. It is translated as CASSGLAGGRGTDTQYF.

The chain uses TRBV4-1 and TRBJ1-4; D unclear. The CDR3 runs to 14 residues. Germline V CDR1 and CDR2: MGHRA, YSYEKL. Between the trimmed V and J ends, which lost 4 bases and 4 bases, there was a span of 10 bases. CDR3 in amino acids: CASSPGPYNEKLFF. In DNA form, the CDR3 reads TGCGCCAGCAGCCCCGGCCCGTATAATGAAAAACTGTTTTTT.

The gene calls are TRBV28 and TRBJ2-5, with TRBD1 matching over 8 bases. Germline trimming cut 6 bases from V and 5 bases from J; bases unmatched to any gene: 8. From germline, CDR1 is MDHEN and CDR2 SYDVKM. The length of the CDR3 is 14 residues. The CDR3 sequence: CASSQDRALETQYF. CDR3 nucleotide sequence: TGTGCCAGCAGCCAGGACAGGGCTTTGGAGACCCAGTACTTC.

This chain connects TRBV6-5 to TRBJ2-5; D might be TRBD2 (6 bases). Germline V gives CDR1 MNHEY, CDR2 SVGAGI. V lost 6 bases and J lost 4, with 12 bases in between. The CDR3 runs to 13 residues. In DNA, the CDR3 is TGTGCCAGCAGCCTTGTGGAGGGAGAGACCCAGTACTTC. It encodes CASSLVEGETQYF.

The chain has TRBV27 and TRBJ2-7; 7 bases are shared with TRBD1. CDR1 and CDR2 (germline): MNHEY, SMNVEV (reference sequence). CDR3 length: 13 amino acids. J was trimmed by 3 bases and V by 5 bases; bases with no gene match: 4. The CDR3: CASSPGQHYEQYF. The CDR3 DNA reads as TGTGCCAGCAGTCCGGGACAGCACTACGAGCAGTACTTC.

This clone has only a few counts. The chain uses TRBV5-1 and TRBJ2-6; D might be TRBD1 (6 bases). V was shortened by 1 base and J by 6 bases, with 14 bases between the two germline ends. Germline V gene sequence: CDR1 SGHRS, CDR2 YFSETQ. The CDR3 totals 16 residues. As DNA, the CDR3 is TGCGCCAGCAGCTTGCAGGGGCTAAACTCGGCCAACGTCCTGACTTTC. Protein: CASSLQGLNSANVLTF.

The chain recombines TRBV28 with TRBJ2-2; D perhaps matches TRBD1 (6 bases). Germline CDR1 reads MDHEN; CDR2 reads SYDVKM. The CDR3 length is 14 residues. Trimming removed 6 bases at V and 1 base at J, with 9 bases between. CDR3 bases: TGTGCCAGCAGGCCGGGACAGAACACCGGGGAGCTGTTTTTT. It codes for CASRPGQNTGELFF.

V is TRBV5-4 and J is TRBJ2-7, with D perhaps matching TRBD2 (5 bases). CDR3 size: 16 residues. The V and J ends lost 4 bases and 5 bases respectively, with 22 bases between them. The germline V gene has CDR1 SGHNT and CDR2 YYREEE (reference sequence). The CDR3 coding sequence is TGTGCCAGCAGCCCGGCCGGAGGTCAGCGGAGACACGAGCAGTACTTC. Its protein is CASSPAGGQRRHEQYF.

This chain links TRBV7-9 with TRBJ2-1; D is undetermined. Trimming stripped 10 bases from V and 3 bases from J, with 13 bases between. The CDR3 covers 13 residues. CDR1 is SEHNR and CDR2 is FQNEAQ in the germline V gene (reference sequence). CDR3 coding DNA: TGTGCCACCGCCGCGGCTAACTACAATGAGCAGTTCTTC. As protein: CATAAANYNEQFF.

The chain couples TRBV4-1 to TRBJ1-2; no firm D call. V lost 8 bases and J 6 bases, leaving 22 bases between the germline ends. This CDR3 has 15 amino acids. Germline V CDR1 and CDR2: MGHRA, YSYEKL. CDR3: CASLGVARGENGYTF. As DNA, the CDR3 is TGCGCCAGCCTAGGTGTTGCCCGGGGAGAGAATGGCTACACCTTC.

This clone has only one observation. In DNA, the CDR3 is TGTGCCAGCAGCCCCGCCGGGACAGGGACCTACGAGCAGTACTTC. This encodes CASSPAGTGTYEQYF. The chain has TRBV7-2 and TRBJ2-7, with TRBD1 matching 9 bases. The V segment lost 5 bases and the J segment 2 bases; nucleotides outside the gene matches: 7. This CDR3 spans 15 amino acids. Germline CDR1 SGHTA, CDR2 FQGNSA.

V usage is TRBV9 and J usage is TRBJ2-3; no definite D call. Germline V gene data show CDR1 as SGDLS and CDR2 as YYNGEE. Trimming removed 2 bases from V and 4 bases from J, with 5 bases in between. This CDR3 has 12 residues. The CDR3 nucleotides read TGTGCCAGCAGCGTTTCCGCAGATACGCAGTATTTT. Its translation is CASSVSADTQYF.

V is TRBV7-2 and J is TRBJ1-5, with D hard to call. The CDR3 is made up of 15 amino acids. CDR1 is SGHTA and CDR2 is FQGNSA in the germline V gene. The V end was cut by 6 bases, the J end by 4 bases, with 16 bases between. The CDR3 reads CASSSYYGQNQPQHF. The CDR3 DNA reads TGTGCCAGCAGTAGTTACTATGGCCAGAATCAGCCCCAGCATTTT.

The chain links TRBV11-3 to TRBJ2-7; 8 nucleotides line up with TRBD2. After removal of 5 bases from V and 1 base from J, the junction contained 4 bases not matched to a gene. This CDR3 region has 14 residues. CDR1 SGHNT and CDR2 YENEEA come from the germline V gene. CDR3 nucleotide sequence: TGTGCCAGCAGCCCGGGAGGGGGGTCCTACGAGCAGTACTTC. Amino acids: CASSPGGGSYEQYF.

This chain uses TRBV19 with TRBJ1-1, with D possibly matching TRBD1 (5 bases). This CDR3 has 15 residues. Germline lookup yields CDR1 LNHDA and CDR2 SQIVND (reference sequence). V was trimmed by 1 base and J by 4 bases, leaving 13 bases between them. The CDR3 loop reads CASSIGGRVGTEAFF. The CDR3 nucleotides are TGTGCCAGTAGTATAGGGGGCAGGGTGGGCACTGAAGCTTTCTTT.

The table lists this clone with a few counts. The V and J genes are TRBV2 and TRBJ1-1; D is uncertain. The CDR3 runs to 13 residues. V was pared by 2 bases and J by 1 base, with 5 bases between. Germline V lookup: CDR1 SNHLY, CDR2 FYNNEI. CDR3 bases: TGTGCCAGCAGTGAACTGCCGAACACTGAAGCTTTCTTT. This sequence encodes CASSELPNTEAFF.

This clone occurred once. The chain links TRBV29-1 to TRBJ2-4; D is uncertain. Germline assignment: CDR1 SQVTM and CDR2 ANQGSEA. The CDR3 totals 12 residues. The V end was cut by 3 bases, the J end by 5 bases, with 8 bases between. CDR3 region: CSVEALENIQYF. The CDR3 coding sequence is TGCAGCGTTGAGGCCCTGGAAAACATTCAGTACTTC.

J is TRBJ1-1 and V is TRBV4-3; no firm D call. V lost 0 bases, J lost 1 base, and 9 bases lay in between. Germline V gives CDR1 LGHNA, CDR2 YSLEER. The CDR3 contains 15 residues. In DNA form, the CDR3 reads TGCGCCAGCAGCCAAGAGGCGGTGTGGAACACTGAAGCTTTCTTT. Translating gives CASSQEAVWNTEAFF.

The chain is built from TRBV4-3 and TRBJ2-5; D might be TRBD1 (6 bases). The CDR3 sequence is 15 residues long. Germline V lookup: CDR1 LGHNA, CDR2 YSLEER. Trimming took off 1 base at V and 3 bases at J, with 12 bases between the two ends. The CDR3 DNA sequence: TGCGCCAGCAGCCAAGGTACAGGGCTTAAAGAGACCCAGTACTTC. It yields the protein CASSQGTGLKETQYF.

The chain joins TRBV6-5 to TRBJ1-6; a possible D gene is TRBD1 (5 bases). The CDR3 sequence is 15 residues long. Per germline, CDR1 MNHEY and CDR2 SVGAGI. V lost 0 bases to trimming and J lost 9 bases, with 12 bases between them. CDR3 amino acids: CASSYSQTGGSPLHF. CDR3 coding DNA: TGTGCCAGCAGTTACTCACAGACGGGGGGTTCACCCCTCCACTTT.

This chain connects TRBV27 to TRBJ2-2; D is undetermined. Deletions cut 6 bases from V and 3 bases from J, with 5 bases between. The CDR3 runs to 12 residues. CDR1 and CDR2 (germline): MNHEY, SMNVEV (reference sequence). The CDR3 reads CASSHHTGELFF. Written as DNA, the CDR3 is TGTGCCAGCAGCCACCACACCGGGGAGCTGTTTTTT.

This chain links TRBV9 with TRBJ1-1; D perhaps matches TRBD1 (6 bases). Trimming removed 0 bases at V and 1 base at J, with 10 bases between. Germline V gene sequence: CDR1 SGDLS, CDR2 YYNGEE. CDR3 length: 15 amino acids. The CDR3 sequence: CASSVGYRANTEAFF. CDR3 sequence (DNA): TGTGCCAGCAGCGTAGGTTACAGGGCGAACACTGAAGCTTTCTTT. Based on the CDR3 plus reference TRBV9 and TRBJ1-1, the full variable domain is DSGVTQTPKHLITATGQRVTLRCSPRSGDLSVYWYQQSLDQGLQFLIQYYNGEERAKGNILERFSAQQFPDLHSELNLSSLELGDSALYFCASSVGYRANTEAFFGQGTRLTVV.

The chain recombines TRBV4-2 with TRBJ2-3; D may match TRBD1 or TRBD2 (5 bases each). The CDR3 consists of 15 residues. Germline CDR1 is LGHNA and CDR2 is YNFKEQ. V lost 4 bases and J 0 bases, leaving 11 bases between the germline ends. The CDR3 bases are TGTGCCAGCAGCCCCGGGGCTACTAGCACAGATACGCAGTATTTT. Encoded protein: CASSPGATSTDTQYF.

V usage is TRBV7-2 and J usage is TRBJ1-3; D is possibly TRBD1 (5 bases). The germline gives CDR1 SGHTA, CDR2 FQGNSA. V was clipped by 7 bases and J by 4 bases, with 20 bases between them. The CDR3 is 16 residues long. Here the CDR3 reads CASTPRGQGVGNTIYF. CDR3 nucleotides: TGTGCCAGCACCCCCCGAGGCCAGGGTGTCGGAAACACCATATATTTT.